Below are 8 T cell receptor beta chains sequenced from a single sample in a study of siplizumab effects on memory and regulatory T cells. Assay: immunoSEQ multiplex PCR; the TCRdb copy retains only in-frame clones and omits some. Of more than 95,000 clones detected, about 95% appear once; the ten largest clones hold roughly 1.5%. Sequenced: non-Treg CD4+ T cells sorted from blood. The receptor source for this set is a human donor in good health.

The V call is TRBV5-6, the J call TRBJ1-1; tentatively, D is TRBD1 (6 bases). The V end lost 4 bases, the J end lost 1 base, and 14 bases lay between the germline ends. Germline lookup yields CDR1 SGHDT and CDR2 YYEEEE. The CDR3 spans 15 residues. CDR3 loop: CASSRRTERNTEAFF. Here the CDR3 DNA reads TGTGCCAGCAGCCGTCGGACAGAAAGGAACACTGAAGCTTTCTTT.

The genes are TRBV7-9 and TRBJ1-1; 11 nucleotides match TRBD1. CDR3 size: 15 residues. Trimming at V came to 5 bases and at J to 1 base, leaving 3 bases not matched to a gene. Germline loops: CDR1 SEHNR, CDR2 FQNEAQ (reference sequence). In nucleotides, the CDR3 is TGTGCCAGCAGCCGAGGGACAGGGGGGAACACTGAAGCTTTCTTT. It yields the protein CASSRGTGGNTEAFF.

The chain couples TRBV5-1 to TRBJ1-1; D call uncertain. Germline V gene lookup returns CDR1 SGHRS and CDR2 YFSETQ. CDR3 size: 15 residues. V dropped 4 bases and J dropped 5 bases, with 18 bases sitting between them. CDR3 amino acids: CASSLADGGRTEAFF. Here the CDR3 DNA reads TGCGCCAGCAGCCTGGCGGACGGCGGAAGGACTGAAGCTTTCTTT.

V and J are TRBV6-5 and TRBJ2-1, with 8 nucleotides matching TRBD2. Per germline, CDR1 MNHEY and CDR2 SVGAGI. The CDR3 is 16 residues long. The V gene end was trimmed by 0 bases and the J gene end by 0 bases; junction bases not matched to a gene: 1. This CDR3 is CASSYSSGSSYNEQFF. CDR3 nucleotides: TGTGCCAGCAGTTACTCGAGCGGGAGCTCCTACAATGAGCAGTTCTTC.

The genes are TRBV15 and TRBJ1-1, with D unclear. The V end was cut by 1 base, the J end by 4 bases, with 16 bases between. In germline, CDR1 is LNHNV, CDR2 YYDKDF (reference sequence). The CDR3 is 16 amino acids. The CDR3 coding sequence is TGTGCCACCAGCAGAGGTCCGATTGGGGTCGGCACTGAAGCTTTCTTT. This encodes CATSRGPIGVGTEAFF. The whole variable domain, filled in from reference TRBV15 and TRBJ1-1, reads DAMVIQNPRYQVTQFGKPVTLSCSQTLNHNVMYWYQQKSSQAPKLLFHYYDKDFNNEADTPDNFQSRRPNTSFCFLDIRSPGLGDTAMYLCATSRGPIGVGTEAFFGQGTRLTVV.

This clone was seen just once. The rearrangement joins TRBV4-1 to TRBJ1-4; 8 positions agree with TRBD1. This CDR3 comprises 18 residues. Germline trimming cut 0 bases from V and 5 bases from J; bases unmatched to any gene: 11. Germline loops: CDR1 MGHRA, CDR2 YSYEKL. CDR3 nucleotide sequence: TGCGCCAGCAGCCAAGATGGACAGGGTAAGGGGGCCAATGAAAAACTGTTTTTT. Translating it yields CASSQDGQGKGANEKLFF.

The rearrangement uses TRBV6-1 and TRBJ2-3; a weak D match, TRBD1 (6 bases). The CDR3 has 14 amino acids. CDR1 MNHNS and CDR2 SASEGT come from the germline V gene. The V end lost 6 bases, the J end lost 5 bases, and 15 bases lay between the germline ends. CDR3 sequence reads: CASRETGYGDTQYF. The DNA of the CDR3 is TGTGCCAGCAGGGAGACAGGATATGGAGATACGCAGTATTTT.

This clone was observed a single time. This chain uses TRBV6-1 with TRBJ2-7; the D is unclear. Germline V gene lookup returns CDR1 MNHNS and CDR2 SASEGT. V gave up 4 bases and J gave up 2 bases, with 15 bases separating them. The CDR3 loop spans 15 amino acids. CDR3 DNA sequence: TGTGCCAGCAGTGCACTACCCCACGGCGCCTACGAGCAGTACTTC. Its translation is CASSALPHGAYEQYF.